This T cell receptor beta chain stems from a study of OX40 agonist ivuxolimab in advanced cancers. Study overall: As their treatment, patients were administered ivuxolimab, an agonistic anti-OX40 (CD134) antibody.

Only in-frame clones appear in the TCRdb table, and some are missing; sequencing was by immunoSEQ multiplex PCR. The data show fewer than 45,000 clones, approximately 90% seen once. Trimming took 4 bases from V and 2 from J, leaving 3 bases between them. The CDR3 contains 11 residues. Germline V gene lookup returns CDR1 MNHEY and CDR2 SMNVEV (reference sequence). A few counts support this clone. This TCR derives from an adult with an advanced solid tumor such as melanoma, head and neck, liver or kidney cancer. This specimen consisted of CD4+ or CD8+ T cells sorted from blood, obtained in a trial of the OX40 agonist ivuxolimab. V and J are TRBV27 and TRBJ2-7; D unclear. The CDR3 coding sequence is TGTGCCAGCAGTTCCCCCTACGAGCAGTACTTC. Translation: CASSSPYEQYF.